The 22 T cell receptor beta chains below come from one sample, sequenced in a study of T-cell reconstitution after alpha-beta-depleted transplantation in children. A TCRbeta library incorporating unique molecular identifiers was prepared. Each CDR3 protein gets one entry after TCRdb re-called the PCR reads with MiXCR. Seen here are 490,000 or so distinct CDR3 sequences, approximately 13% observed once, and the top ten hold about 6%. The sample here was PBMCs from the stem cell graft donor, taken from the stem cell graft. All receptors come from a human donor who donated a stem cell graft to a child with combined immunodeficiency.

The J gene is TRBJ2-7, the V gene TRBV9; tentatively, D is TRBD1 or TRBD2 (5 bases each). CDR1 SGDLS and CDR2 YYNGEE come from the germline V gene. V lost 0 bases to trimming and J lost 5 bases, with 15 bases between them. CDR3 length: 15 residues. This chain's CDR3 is CASSVATGGWNEQYF. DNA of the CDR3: TGTGCCAGCAGCGTAGCTACTGGGGGATGGAACGAGCAGTACTTC.

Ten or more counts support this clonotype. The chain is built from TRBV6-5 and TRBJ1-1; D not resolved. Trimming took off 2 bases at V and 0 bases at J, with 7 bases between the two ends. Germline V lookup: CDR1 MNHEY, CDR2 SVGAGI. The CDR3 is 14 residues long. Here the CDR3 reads CASSYRNMNTEAFF. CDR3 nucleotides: TGTGCCAGCAGTTACCGGAACATGAACACTGAAGCTTTCTTT.

CDR3 loop: CSAAQAANNSPLHF. The CDR3 DNA sequence: TGCAGTGCAGCACAGGCGGCTAATAATTCACCCCTCCACTTT. The gene calls are TRBV20-1 and TRBJ1-6, with a weak D call TRBD1 (5 bases). Trimming left V 6 bases short and J 5 bases short, with 14 bases between. Germline V lookup: CDR1 DFQATT, CDR2 SNEGSKA (reference sequence). The CDR3 runs 14 residues.

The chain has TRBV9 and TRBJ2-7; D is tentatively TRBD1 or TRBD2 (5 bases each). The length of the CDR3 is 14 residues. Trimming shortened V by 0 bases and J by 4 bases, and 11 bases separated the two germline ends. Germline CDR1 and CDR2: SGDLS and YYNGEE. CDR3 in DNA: TGTGCCAGCAGCGTAGGAGGGGAAAGTTACGAGCAGTACTTC. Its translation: CASSVGGESYEQYF.

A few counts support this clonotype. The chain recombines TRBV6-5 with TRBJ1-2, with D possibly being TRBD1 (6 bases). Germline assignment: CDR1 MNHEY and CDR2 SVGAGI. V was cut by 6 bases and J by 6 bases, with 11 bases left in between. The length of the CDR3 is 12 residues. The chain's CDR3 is CASSQGSHGYTF. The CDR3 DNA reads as TGTGCCAGCAGCCAGGGGTCTCATGGCTACACCTTC.

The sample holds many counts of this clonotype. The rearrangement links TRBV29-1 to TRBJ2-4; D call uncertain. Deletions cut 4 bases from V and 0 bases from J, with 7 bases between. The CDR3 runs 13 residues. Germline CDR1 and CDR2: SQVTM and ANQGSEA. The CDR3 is CSVVFLAKNIQYF. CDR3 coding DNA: TGCAGCGTTGTTTTCTTAGCCAAAAACATTCAGTACTTC.

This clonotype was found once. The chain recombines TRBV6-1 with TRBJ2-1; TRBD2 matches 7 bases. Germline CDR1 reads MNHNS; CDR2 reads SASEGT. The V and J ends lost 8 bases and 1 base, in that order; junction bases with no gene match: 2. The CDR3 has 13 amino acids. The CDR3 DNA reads TGTGCCAGCGCGGGAGTGTCCTACAATGAGCAGTTCTTC. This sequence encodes CASAGVSYNEQFF.

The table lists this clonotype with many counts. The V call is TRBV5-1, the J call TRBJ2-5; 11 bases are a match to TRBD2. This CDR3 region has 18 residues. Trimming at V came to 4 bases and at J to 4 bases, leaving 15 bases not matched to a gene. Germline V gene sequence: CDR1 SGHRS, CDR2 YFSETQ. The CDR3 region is CASSPGIAGGYGAETQYF. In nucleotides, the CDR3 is TGCGCCAGCAGCCCGGGGATAGCGGGAGGGTATGGTGCAGAGACCCAGTACTTC.

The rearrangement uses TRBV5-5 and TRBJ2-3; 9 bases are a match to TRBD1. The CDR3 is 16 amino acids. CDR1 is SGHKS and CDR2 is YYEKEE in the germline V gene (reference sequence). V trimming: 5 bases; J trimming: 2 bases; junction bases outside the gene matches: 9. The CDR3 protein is CASRPRGQGLTDTQYF. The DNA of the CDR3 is TGTGCCAGCAGGCCAAGGGGACAGGGACTCACAGATACGCAGTATTTT.

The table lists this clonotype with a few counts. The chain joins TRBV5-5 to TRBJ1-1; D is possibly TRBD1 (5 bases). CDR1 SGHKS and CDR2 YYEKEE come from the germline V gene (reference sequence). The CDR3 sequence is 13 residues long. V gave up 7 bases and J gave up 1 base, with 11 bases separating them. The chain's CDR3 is CASLRGPNTEAFF. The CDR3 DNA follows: TGTGCCAGCCTAAGGGGTCCGAACACTGAAGCTTTCTTT.

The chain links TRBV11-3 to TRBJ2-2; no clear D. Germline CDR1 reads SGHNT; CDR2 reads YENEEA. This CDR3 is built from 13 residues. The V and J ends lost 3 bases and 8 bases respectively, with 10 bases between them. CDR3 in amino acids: CASSLNSGGELFF. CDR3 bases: TGTGCCAGCAGCTTGAACTCTGGGGGGGAGCTGTTTTTT.

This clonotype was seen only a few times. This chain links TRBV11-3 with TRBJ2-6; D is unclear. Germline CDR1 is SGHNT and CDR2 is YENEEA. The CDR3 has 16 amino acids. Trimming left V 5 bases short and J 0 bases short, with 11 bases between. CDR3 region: CASSSYSSSGANVLTF. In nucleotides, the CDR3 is TGTGCCAGCAGCAGCTACAGTTCCTCTGGGGCCAACGTCCTGACTTTC.

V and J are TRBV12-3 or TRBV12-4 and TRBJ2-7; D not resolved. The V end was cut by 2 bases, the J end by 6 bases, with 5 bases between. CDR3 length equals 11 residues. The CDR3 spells CASSLYLEQYF. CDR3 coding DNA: TGTGCCAGCAGTTTATACCTCGAGCAGTACTTC.

The CDR3, as DNA: TGCGCCAGCAGCCAAGCTTTCATCTCTGGAAACACCATATATTTT. Protein sequence: CASSQAFISGNTIYF. The gene calls are TRBV4-3 and TRBJ1-3, with no clear D. Germline V CDR1 and CDR2: LGHNA, YSLEER. The CDR3 covers 15 residues. V lost 1 base to trimming and J lost 0 bases, with 7 bases between them.

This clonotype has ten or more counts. DNA for the CDR3: TGTGCCAGCAGACGACAGGAAAACACTGAAGCTTTCTTT. Its translation is CASRRQENTEAFF. The genes are TRBV12-3 or TRBV12-4 and TRBJ1-1; a weak D match, TRBD1 (6 bases). The length of the CDR3 is 13 residues. V lost 6 bases and J 2 bases, leaving 10 bases between the germline ends.

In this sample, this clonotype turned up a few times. The chain's CDR3 is CASSATLAGGPYEQYF. The CDR3 coding sequence is TGTGCCAGCAGTGCCACCCTAGCGGGAGGCCCATACGAGCAGTACTTC. The V call is TRBV25-1, the J call TRBJ2-7; 11 bases are a match to TRBD2. Germline assignment: CDR1 MGHDK and CDR2 SYGVNS. The CDR3 extends over 16 amino acids. Unmatched junction bases numbered 9, after V lost 4 bases and J lost 4 bases.

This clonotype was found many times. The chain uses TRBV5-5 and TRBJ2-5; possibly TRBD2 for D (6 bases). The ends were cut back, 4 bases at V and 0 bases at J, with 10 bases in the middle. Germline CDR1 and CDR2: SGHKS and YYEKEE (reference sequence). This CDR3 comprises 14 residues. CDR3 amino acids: CASSSTSHQETQYF. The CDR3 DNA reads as TGTGCCAGCAGCAGCACTAGCCACCAAGAGACCCAGTACTTC.

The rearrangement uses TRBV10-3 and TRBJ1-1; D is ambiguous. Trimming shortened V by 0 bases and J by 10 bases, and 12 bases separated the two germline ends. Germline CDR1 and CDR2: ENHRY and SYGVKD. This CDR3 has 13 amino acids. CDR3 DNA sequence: TGTGCCATCAGTGAGTCAGAGGACCGGGGAGCTTTCTTT. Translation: CAISESEDRGAFF.

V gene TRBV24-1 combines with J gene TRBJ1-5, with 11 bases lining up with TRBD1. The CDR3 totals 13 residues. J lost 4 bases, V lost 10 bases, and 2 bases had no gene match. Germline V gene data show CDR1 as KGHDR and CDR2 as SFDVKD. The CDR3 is CATGDRGNQPQHF. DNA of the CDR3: TGTGCCACGGGGGACAGGGGGAATCAGCCCCAGCATTTT.

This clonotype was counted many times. The CDR3 reads CASSPETSGVYNEQFF. The CDR3 DNA is TGTGCCAGCAGCCCAGAGACTAGCGGGGTTTACAATGAGCAGTTCTTC. The chain couples TRBV7-2 to TRBJ2-1, with 11 bases matching TRBD2. The V and J ends lost 5 bases and 4 bases, in that order; junction bases with no gene match: 7. CDR3 size: 16 residues. Germline V gives CDR1 SGHTA, CDR2 FQGNSA.

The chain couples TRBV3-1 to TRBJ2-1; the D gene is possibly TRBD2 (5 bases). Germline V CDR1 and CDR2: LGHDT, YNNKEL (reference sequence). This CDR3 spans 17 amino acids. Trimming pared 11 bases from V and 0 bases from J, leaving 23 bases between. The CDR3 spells CASCQDGGPSSYNEQFF. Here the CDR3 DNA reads TGTGCCTCCTGCCAAGACGGCGGGCCCAGCTCCTACAATGAGCAGTTCTTC.

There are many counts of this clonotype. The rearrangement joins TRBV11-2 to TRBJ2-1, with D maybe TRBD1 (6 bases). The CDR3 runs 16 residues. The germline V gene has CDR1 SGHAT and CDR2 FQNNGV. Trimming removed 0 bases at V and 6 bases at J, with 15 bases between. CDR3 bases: TGTGCCAGCAGCTTAGAGTCAGGGGTAAGGGTCAATGAGCAGTTCTTC. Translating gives CASSLESGVRVNEQFF.